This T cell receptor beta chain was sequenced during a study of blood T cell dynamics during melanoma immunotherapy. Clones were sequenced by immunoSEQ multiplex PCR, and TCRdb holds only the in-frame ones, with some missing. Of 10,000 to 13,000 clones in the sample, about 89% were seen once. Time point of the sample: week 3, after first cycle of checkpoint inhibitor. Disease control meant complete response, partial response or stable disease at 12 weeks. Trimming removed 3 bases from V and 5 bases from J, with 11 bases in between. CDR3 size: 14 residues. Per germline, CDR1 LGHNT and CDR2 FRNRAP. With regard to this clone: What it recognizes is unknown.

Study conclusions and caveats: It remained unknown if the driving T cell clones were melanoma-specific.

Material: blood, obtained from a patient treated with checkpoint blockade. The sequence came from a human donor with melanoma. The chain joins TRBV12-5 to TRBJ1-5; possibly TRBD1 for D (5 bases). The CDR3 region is CASGLGTRDQPQHF. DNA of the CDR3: TGTGCTAGTGGTTTAGGGACTAGGGATCAGCCCCAGCATTTT.